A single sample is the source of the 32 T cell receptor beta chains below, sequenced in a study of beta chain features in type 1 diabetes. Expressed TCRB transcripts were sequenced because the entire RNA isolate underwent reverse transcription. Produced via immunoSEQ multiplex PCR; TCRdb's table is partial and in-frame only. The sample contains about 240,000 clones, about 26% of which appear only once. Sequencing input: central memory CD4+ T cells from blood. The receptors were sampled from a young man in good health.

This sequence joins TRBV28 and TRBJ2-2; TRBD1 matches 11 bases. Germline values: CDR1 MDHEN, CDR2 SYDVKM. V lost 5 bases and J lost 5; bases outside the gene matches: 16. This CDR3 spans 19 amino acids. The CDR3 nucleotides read TGTGCCAGCAGTCCCGGGACAGGGGGTAGGCGGCCCCGAACCGGGGAGCTGTTTTTT. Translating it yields CASSPGTGGRRPRTGELFF.

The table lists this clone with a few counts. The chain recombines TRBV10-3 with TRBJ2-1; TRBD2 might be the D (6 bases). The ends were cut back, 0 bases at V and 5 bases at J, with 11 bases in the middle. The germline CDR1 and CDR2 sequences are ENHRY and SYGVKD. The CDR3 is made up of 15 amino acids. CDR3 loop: CAISESGLANNEQFF. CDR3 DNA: TGTGCCATCAGTGAGTCGGGTCTAGCGAACAATGAGCAGTTCTTC.

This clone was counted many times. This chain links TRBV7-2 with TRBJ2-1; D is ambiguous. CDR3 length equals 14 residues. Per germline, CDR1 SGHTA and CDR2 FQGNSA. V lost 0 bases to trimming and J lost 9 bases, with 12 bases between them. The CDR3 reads CASSLAAQMGEQFF. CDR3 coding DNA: TGTGCCAGCAGCTTAGCGGCCCAGATGGGTGAGCAGTTCTTC.

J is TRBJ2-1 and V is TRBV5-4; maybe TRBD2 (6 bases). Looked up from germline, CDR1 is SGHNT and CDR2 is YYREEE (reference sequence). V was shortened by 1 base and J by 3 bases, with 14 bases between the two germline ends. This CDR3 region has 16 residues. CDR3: CASSLITLGGYNEQFF. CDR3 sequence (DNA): TGTGCCAGCAGCTTGATCACCCTCGGGGGCTACAATGAGCAGTTCTTC.

CDR3 bases: TGTGCCAGCACGACGACCGGGAAACAAGAGACCCAGTACTTC. Translating it yields CASTTTGKQETQYF. The chain combines TRBV2 with TRBJ2-5; TRBD2 might be the D (5 bases). V lost 7 bases and J 2 bases, leaving 14 bases between the germline ends. CDR3 length: 14 residues. CDR1 is SNHLY and CDR2 is FYNNEI in the germline V gene.

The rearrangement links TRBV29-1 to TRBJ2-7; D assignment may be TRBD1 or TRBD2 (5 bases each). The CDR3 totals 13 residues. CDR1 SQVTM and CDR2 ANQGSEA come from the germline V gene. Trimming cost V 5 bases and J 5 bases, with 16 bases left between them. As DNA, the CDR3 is TGCAGCGTTTCGCCAGGGAGCGTAGACGAGCAGTACTTC. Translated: CSVSPGSVDEQYF.

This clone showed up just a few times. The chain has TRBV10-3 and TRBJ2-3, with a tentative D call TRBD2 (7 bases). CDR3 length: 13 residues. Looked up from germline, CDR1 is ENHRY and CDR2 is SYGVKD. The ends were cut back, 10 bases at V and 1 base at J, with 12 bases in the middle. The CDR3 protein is CATRGGGTDTQYF. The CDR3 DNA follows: TGTGCCACCAGAGGGGGGGGCACAGATACGCAGTATTTT.

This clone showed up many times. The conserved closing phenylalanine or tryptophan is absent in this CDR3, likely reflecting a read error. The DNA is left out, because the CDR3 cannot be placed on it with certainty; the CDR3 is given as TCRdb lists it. This CDR3 is CAIIGQGVGS. The rearrangement uses TRBV10-3 and TRBJ1-2; the DNA was not compared with TRBD1, the D call given in the table. Inclusive of both ends, the CDR3 amounts to 10 amino acids. Germline V gene sequence: CDR1 ENHRY, CDR2 SYGVKD.

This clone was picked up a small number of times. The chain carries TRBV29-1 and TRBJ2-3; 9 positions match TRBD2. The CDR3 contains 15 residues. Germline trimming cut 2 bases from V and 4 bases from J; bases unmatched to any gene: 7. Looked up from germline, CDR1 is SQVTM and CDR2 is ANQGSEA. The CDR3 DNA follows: TGCAGCGTTGAACCGAGCGGGAGGATCTCAGATACGCAGTATTTT. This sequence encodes CSVEPSGRISDTQYF.

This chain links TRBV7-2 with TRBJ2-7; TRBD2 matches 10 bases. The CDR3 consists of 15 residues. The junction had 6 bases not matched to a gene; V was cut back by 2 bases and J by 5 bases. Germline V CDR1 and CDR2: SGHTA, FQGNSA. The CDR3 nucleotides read TGTGCCAGCAGCTTATCTAGCGGGAGATTCGACGAGCAGTACTTC. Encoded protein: CASSLSSGRFDEQYF. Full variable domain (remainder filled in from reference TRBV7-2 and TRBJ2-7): GAGVSQSPSNKVTEKGKDVELRCDPISGHTALYWYRQSLGQGLEFLIYFQGNSAPDKSGLPSDRFSAERTGGSVSTLTIQRTQQEDSAVYLCASSLSSGRFDEQYFGPGTRLTVT.

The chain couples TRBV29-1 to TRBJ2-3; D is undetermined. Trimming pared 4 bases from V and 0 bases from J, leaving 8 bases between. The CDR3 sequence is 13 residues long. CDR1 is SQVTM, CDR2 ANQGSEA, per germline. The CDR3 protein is CSVAITSTDTQYF. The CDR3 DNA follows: TGCAGCGTTGCTATAACTAGCACAGATACGCAGTATTTT.

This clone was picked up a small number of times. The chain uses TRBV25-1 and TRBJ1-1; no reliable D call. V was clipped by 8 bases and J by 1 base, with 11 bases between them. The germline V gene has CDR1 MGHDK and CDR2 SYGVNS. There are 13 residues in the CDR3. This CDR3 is CASSGTRNTEAFF. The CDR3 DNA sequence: TGTGCCAGCTCCGGTACAAGGAACACTGAAGCTTTCTTT.

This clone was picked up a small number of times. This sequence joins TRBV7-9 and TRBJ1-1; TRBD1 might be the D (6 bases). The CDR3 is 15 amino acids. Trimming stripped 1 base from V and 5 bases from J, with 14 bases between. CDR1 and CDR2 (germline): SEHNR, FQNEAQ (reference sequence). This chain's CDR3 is CASSLVVRQGTEAFF. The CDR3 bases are TGTGCCAGCAGCTTAGTAGTCAGGCAGGGGACTGAAGCTTTCTTT.

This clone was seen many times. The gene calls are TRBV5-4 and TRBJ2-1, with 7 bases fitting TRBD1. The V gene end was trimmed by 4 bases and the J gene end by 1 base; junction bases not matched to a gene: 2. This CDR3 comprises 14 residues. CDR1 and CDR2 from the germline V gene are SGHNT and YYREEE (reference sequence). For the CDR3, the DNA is TGTGCCAGCAGCGTGGGACAGTCCTACAATGAGCAGTTCTTC. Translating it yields CASSVGQSYNEQFF.

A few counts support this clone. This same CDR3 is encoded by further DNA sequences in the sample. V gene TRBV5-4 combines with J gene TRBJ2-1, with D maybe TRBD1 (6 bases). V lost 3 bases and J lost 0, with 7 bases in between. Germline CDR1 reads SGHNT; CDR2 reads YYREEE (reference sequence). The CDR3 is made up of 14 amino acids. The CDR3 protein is CASSSDSSYNEQFF. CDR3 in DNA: TGTGCCAGCAGCTCGGACAGCTCCTACAATGAGCAGTTCTTC.

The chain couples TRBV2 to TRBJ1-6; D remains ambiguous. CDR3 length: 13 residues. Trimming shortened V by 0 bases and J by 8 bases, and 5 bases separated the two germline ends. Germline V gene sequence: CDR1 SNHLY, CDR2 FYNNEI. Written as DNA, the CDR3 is TGTGCCAGCAGTGAAGCCGTATATTCACCCCTCCACTTT. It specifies CASSEAVYSPLHF.

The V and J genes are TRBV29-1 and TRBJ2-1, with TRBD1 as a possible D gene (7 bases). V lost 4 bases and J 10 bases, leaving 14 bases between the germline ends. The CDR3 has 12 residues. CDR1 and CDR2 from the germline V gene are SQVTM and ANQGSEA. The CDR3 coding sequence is TGCAGCGTTGGTCAGGGGGGCGGGGAGCAGTTCTTC. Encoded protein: CSVGQGGGEQFF.

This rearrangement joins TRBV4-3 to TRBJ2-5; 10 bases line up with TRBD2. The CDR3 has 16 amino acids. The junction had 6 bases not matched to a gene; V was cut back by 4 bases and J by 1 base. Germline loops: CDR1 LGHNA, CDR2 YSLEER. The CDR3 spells CASSLARTSGQETQYF. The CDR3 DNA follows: TGCGCCAGCAGCCTCGCCCGGACTAGCGGCCAAGAGACCCAGTACTTC.

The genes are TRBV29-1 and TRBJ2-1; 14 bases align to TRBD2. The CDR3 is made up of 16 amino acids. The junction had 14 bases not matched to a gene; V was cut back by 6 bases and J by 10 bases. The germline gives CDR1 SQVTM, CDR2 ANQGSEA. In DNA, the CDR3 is TGCAGCGTCCTTACTCGGACTAGCGGGGGGACGGGCGAGCAGTTCTTC. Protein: CSVLTRTSGGTGEQFF.

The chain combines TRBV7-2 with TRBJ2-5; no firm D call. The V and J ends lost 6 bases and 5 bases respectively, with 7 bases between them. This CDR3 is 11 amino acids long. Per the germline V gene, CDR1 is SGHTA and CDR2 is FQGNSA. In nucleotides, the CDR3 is TGTGCCAGCAGAGGGCAGGAGACCCAGTACTTC. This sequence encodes CASRGQETQYF.

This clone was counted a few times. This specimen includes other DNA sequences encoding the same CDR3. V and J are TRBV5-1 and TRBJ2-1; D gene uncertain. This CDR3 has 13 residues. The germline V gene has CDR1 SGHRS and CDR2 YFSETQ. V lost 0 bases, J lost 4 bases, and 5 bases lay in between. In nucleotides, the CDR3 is TGCGCCAGCAGCTTGGCCAGTTACAATGAGCAGTTCTTC. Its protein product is CASSLASYNEQFF.

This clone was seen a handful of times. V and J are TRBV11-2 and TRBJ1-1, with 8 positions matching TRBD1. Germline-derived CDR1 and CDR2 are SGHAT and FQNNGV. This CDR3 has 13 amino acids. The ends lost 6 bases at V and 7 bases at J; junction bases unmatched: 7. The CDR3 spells CASRSNRGGEAFF. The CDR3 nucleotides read TGTGCCAGCAGGTCTAACAGGGGGGGTGAAGCTTTCTTT.

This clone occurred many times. CDR3 coding DNA: TGTCGCCTCGGGGCTAGCGGGATTACCCATGAGCAGTTCTTC. As protein: CRLGASGITHEQFF. The chain couples TRBV19 to TRBJ2-1, with 9 bases identical to TRBD2. CDR1 and CDR2 (germline): LNHDA, SQIVND (reference sequence). The CDR3 totals 14 residues.

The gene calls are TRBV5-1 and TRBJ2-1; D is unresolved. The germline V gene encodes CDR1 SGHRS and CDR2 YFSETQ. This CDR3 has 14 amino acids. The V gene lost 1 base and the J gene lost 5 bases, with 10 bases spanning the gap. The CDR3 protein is CASSLSRNHNEQFF. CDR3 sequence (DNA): TGCGCCAGCAGCTTGTCTAGGAATCACAATGAGCAGTTCTTC.

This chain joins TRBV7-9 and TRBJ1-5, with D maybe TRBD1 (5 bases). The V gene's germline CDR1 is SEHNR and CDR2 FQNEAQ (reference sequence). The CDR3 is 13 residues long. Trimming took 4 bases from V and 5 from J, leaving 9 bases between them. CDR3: CASSSRDHQPQHF. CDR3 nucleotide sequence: TGTGCCAGCAGCTCTCGGGACCATCAGCCCCAGCATTTT. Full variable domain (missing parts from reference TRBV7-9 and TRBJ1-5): DTGVSQNPRHKITKRGQNVTFRCDPISEHNRLYWYRQTLGQGPEFLTYFQNEAQLEKSRLLSDRFSAERPKGSFSTLEIQRTEQGDSAMYLCASSSRDHQPQHFGDGTRLSIL.

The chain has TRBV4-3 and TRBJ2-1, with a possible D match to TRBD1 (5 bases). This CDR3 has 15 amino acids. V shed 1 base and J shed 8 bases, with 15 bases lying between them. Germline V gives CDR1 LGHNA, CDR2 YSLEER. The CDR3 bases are TGCGCCAGCAGCCAAGTTTTAGGGGTGGCGTATGAGCAGTTCTTC. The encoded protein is CASSQVLGVAYEQFF.

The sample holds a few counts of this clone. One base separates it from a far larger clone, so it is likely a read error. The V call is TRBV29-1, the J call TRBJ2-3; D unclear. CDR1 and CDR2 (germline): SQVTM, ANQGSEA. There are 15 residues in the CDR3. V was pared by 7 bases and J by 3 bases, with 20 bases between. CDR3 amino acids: CSGALRAGVTDTQYF. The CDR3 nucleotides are TGCAGCGGTGCCCTTAGGGCTGGGGTGACAGATACGCAGTATTTT.

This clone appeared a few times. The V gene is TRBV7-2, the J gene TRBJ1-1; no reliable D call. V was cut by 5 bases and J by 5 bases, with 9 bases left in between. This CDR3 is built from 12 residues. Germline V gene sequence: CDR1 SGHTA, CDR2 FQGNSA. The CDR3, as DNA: TGTGCCAGCAGCCCCGATGCTACTGAAGCTTTCTTT. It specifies CASSPDATEAFF.

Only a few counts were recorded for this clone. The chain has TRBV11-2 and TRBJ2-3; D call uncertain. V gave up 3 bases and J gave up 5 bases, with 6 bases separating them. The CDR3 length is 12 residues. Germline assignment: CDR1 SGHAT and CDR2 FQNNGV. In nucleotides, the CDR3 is TGTGCCAGCAGCTTTAGTGGAGATACGCAGTATTTT. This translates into CASSFSGDTQYF.

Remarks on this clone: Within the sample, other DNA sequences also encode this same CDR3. This chain's CDR3 is CASSQDPRSYNEQFF. CDR3 bases: TGTGCCAGCAGCCAAGATCCGCGGTCTTACAATGAGCAGTTCTTC. The chain carries TRBV4-2 and TRBJ2-1; D uncertain. Germline CDR1 is LGHNA and CDR2 is YNFKEQ. V was clipped by 0 bases and J by 4 bases, with 10 bases between them. The CDR3 covers 15 residues.

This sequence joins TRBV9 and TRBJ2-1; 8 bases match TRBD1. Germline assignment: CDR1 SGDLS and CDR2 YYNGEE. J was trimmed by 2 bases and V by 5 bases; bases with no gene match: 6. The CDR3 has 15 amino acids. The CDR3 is CASSDGQGPYNEQFF. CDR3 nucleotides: TGTGCCAGCAGTGACGGACAGGGACCCTACAATGAGCAGTTCTTC. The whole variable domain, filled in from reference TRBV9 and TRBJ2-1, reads DSGVTQTPKHLITATGQRVTLRCSPRSGDLSVYWYQQSLDQGLQFLIQYYNGEERAKGNILERFSAQQFPDLHSELNLSSLELGDSALYFCASSDGQGPYNEQFFGPGTRLTVL.

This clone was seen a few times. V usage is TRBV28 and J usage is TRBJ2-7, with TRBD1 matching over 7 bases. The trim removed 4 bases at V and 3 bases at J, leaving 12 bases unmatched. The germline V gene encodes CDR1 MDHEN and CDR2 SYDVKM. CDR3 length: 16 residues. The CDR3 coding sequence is TGTGCCAGCAGTTCGCCGAGTACAGGGGAGAGCTACGAGCAGTACTTC. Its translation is CASSSPSTGESYEQYF. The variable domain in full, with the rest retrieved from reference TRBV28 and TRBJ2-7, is DVKVTQSSRYLVKRTGEKVFLECVQDMDHENMFWYRQDPGLGLRLIYFSYDVKMKEKGDIPEGYSVSREKKERFSLILESASTNQTSMYLCASSSPSTGESYEQYFGPGTRLTVT.